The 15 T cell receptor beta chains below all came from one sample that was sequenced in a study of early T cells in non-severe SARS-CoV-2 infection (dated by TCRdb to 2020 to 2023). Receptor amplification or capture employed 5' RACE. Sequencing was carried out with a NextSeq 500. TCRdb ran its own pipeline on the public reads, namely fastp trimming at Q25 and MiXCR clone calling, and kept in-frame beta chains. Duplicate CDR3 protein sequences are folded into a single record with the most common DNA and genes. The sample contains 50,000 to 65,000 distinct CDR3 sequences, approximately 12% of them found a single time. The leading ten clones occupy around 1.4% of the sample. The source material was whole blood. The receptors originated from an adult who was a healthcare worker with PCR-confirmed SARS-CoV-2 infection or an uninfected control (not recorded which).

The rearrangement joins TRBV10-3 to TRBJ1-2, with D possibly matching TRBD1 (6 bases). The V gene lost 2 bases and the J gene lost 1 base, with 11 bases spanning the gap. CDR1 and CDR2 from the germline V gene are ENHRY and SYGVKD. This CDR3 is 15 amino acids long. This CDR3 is CAISEPAGDNYGYTF. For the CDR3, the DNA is TGTGCCATCAGTGAGCCTGCAGGGGATAACTATGGCTACACCTTC.

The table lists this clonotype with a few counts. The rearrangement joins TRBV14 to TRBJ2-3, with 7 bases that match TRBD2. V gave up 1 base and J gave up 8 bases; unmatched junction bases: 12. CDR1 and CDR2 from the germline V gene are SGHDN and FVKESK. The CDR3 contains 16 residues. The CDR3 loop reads CASSQASGERRGTQYF. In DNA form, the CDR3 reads TGTGCCAGCAGCCAAGCGAGCGGGGAGCGGCGAGGTACGCAGTATTTT.

CDR3 sequence reads: CSAIGQGPREQYF. CDR3 coding DNA: TGCAGTGCAATAGGACAGGGCCCCCGCGAGCAGTACTTC. The V and J genes are TRBV20-1 and TRBJ2-7; TRBD1 agrees at 8 bases. J gave up 6 bases and V 6 bases, and 10 bases lay outside the gene matches. Germline CDR1 is DFQATT and CDR2 is SNEGSKA (reference sequence). CDR3 length equals 13 residues.

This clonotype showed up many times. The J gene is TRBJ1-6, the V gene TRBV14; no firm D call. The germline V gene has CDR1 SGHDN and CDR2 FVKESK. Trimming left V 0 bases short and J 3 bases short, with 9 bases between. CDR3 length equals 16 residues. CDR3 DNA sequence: TGTGCCAGCAGCCAAGATACAGTATACTATAATTCACCCCTCCACTTT. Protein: CASSQDTVYYNSPLHF.

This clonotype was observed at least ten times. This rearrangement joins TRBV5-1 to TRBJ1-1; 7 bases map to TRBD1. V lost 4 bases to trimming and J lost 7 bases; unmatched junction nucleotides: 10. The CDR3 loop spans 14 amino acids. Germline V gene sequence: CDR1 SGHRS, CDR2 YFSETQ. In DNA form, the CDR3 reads TGCGCCAGCAGCCTTGCGGACAGGACGCTTGAAGCTTTCTTT. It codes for CASSLADRTLEAFF.

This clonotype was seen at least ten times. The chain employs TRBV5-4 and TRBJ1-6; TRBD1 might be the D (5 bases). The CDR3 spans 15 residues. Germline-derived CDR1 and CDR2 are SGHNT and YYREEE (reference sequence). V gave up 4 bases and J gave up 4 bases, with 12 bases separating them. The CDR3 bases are TGTGCCAGCAGCCCGACAGCGAATTATAATTCACCCCTCCACTTT. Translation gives CASSPTANYNSPLHF.

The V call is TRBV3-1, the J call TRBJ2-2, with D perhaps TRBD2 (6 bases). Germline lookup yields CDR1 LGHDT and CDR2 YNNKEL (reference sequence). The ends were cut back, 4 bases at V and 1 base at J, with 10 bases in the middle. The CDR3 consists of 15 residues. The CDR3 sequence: CASSPRDLNTGELFF. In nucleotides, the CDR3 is TGTGCCAGCAGCCCTCGGGACTTGAACACCGGGGAGCTGTTTTTT. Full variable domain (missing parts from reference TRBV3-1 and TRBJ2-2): DTAVSQTPKYLVTQMGNDKSIKCEQNLGHDTMYWYKQDSKKFLKIMFSYNNKELIINETVPNRFSPKSPDKAHLNLHINSLELGDSAVYFCASSPRDLNTGELFFGEGSRLTVL.

This CDR3 reads CASSSTRTGTPNTGELFF. Written as DNA, the CDR3 is TGTGCCAGCAGTTCCACGCGGACCGGGACTCCCAACACCGGGGAGCTGTTTTTT. The genes are TRBV6-5 and TRBJ2-2, with D perhaps TRBD2 (6 bases). The V and J ends lost 4 bases and 2 bases respectively, with 20 bases between them. The CDR3 runs 18 residues. Germline loops: CDR1 MNHEY, CDR2 SVGAGI.

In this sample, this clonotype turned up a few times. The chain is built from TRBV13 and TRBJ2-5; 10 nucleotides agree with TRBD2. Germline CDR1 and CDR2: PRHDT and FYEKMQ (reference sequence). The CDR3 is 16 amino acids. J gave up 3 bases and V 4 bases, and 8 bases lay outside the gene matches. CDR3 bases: TGTGCCAGCAGCTCCCCGGGACTAGCGTCAAAAGAGACCCAGTACTTC. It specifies CASSSPGLASKETQYF.

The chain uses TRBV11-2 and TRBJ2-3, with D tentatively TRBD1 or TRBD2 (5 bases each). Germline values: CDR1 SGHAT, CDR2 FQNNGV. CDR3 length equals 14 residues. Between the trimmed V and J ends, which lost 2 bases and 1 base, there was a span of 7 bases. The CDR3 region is CASSLMGGTDTQYF. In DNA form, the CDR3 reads TGTGCCAGCAGCTTAATGGGGGGCACAGATACGCAGTATTTT.

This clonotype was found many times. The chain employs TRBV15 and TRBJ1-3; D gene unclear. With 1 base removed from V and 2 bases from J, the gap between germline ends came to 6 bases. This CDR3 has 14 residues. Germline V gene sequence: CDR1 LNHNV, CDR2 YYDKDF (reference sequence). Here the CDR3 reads CATSRVDAGNTIYF. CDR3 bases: TGTGCCACCAGCAGAGTTGACGCTGGAAACACCATATATTTT.

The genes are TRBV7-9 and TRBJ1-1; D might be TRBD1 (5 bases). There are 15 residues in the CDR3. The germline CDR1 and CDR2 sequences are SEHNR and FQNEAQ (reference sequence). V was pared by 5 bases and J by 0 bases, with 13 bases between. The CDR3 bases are TGTGCCAGCAGCCCAGGAACAGGCCTGAACACTGAAGCTTTCTTT. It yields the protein CASSPGTGLNTEAFF. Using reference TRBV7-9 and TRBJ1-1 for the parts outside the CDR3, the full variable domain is DTGVSQNPRHKITKRGQNVTFRCDPISEHNRLYWYRQTLGQGPEFLTYFQNEAQLEKSRLLSDRFSAERPKGSFSTLEIQRTEQGDSAMYLCASSPGTGLNTEAFFGQGTRLTVV.

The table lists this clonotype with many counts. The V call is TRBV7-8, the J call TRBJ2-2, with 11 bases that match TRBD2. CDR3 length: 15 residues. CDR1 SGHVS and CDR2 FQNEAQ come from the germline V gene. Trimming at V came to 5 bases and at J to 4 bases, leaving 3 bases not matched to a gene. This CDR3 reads CASSLLAGGTGELFF. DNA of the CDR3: TGTGCCAGCAGCCTGCTAGCGGGGGGCACCGGGGAGCTGTTTTTT.

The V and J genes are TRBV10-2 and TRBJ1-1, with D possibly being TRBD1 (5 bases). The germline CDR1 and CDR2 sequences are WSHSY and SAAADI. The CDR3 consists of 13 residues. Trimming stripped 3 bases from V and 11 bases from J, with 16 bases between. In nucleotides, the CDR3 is TGCGCCAGCAGTGAAATCAGGGCGAGTCGGGCTTTCTTT. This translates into CASSEIRASRAFF.

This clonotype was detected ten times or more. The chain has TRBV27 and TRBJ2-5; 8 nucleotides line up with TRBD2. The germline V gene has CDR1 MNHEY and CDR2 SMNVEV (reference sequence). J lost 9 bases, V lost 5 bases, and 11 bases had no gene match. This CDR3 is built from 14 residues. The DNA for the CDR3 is TGTGCCAGCAGTCCCGGACTAGCCGGAATGTCCCAGTACTTC. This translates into CASSPGLAGMSQYF.